Listed below are T cell receptor beta chains from one sample, sequenced in a study of T cell changes during pregnancy in multiple sclerosis. Only in-frame clones appear in the TCRdb table, and some are missing; sequencing was by immunoSEQ multiplex PCR. The sample consists of 95,000 to 110,000 clones, approximately 90% of them appearing once. This sample comprised peripheral blood, obtained after pregnancy. All receptors derive from a female donor with multiple sclerosis, enrolled in a pregnancy study. Each CDR3 is given with its conserved first and last residue. D genes are given only for firm matches. Not every row has a clone size; where given, it reads once, few, many or a size class.

size	D	V	J	CDR3	DNA
.	TRBD1	TRBV28	TRBJ1-2	CASSLTGGAGGYTF	TGTGCCAGCAGCCTGACAGGGGGCGCGGGTGGCTACACCTTC
.	TRBD1	TRBV4-1	TRBJ2-1	CASSQTGAGSYNEQFF	TGCGCCAGCAGCCAGACAGGGGCAGGCTCCTACAATGAGCAGTTCTTC
once	TRBD2	TRBV27	TRBJ2-1	CASRPLAGGYNEQFF	TGTGCCAGCAGACCACTAGCGGGAGGTTACAATGAGCAGTTCTTC
.	TRBD1	TRBV9	TRBJ1-2	CASREEGQGDYGYTF	TGTGCCAGCAGAGAGGAGGGACAGGGAGACTATGGCTACACCTTC
.	.	TRBV7-9	TRBJ2-7	CASSPRMEDEQYF	TGTGCCAGCAGCCCTCGGATGGAGGACGAGCAGTACTTC
.	.	TRBV5-1	TRBJ2-7	CASSLQAENYEQYF	TGCGCCAGCAGCTTACAGGCGGAGAACTACGAGCAGTACTTC
.	.	TRBV5-1	TRBJ1-1	CASSGGPNTEAFF	TGCGCCAGCAGCGGCGGTCCGAACACTGAAGCTTTCTTT
.	.	TRBV2	TRBJ2-6	CASSPKRVVGANVLTF	TGTGCCAGCAGTCCCAAGCGGGTCGTGGGGGCCAACGTCCTGACTTTC
once	.	TRBV7-6	TRBJ2-2	CASSPRDSVGELFF	TGTGCCAGCAGCCCTAGAGACTCTGTCGGGGAGCTGTTTTTT
.	.	TRBV29-1	TRBJ1-2	CSVVDSSEGYTF	TGCAGCGTTGTGGACAGTTCGGAAGGCTACACCTTC
.	TRBD1	TRBV13	TRBJ2-1	CASSDGQGMDEQFF	TGTGCCAGCAGCGACGGACAGGGGATGGATGAGCAGTTCTTC
.	TRBD2	TRBV28	TRBJ2-1	CASSLGGSRNEQFF	TGTGCCAGCAGTTTAGGCGGGAGCCGGAATGAGCAGTTCTTC
once	.	TRBV7-9	TRBJ2-1	CASSSNLF	TGTGCCAGCAGCTCTAACCTCTTC
.	TRBD2	TRBV6-9	TRBJ2-7	CASSYSGGGLSSYEQYF	TGTGCCAGCAGTTATTCCGGGGGGGGGCTGAGCTCCTACGAGCAGTACTTC
.	.	TRBV11-3	TRBJ1-5	CASSLEAGVNQPQHF	TGTGCCAGCAGCTTAGAGGCAGGGGTAAATCAGCCCCAGCATTTT
few	.	TRBV11-2	TRBJ1-5	CASSLDGPSQPQHF	TGTGCCAGCAGCTTAGATGGCCCTAGTCAGCCCCAGCATTTT
.	.	TRBV27	TRBJ1-5	CASSLGQTSNQPQHF	TGTGCCAGCAGCCTGGGACAAACGAGCAATCAGCCCCAGCATTTT
.	TRBD2	TRBV7-9	TRBJ2-7	CASSLEGRGSYEQYF	TGTGCCAGCAGCTTAGAAGGGAGGGGCTCCTACGAGCAGTACTTC
medium-sized	TRBD2	TRBV28	TRBJ2-5	CASSLGTSGEQYF	TGTGCCAGCAGTTTAGGGACTAGCGGGGAACAGTACTTC
.	TRBD1	TRBV28	TRBJ1-4	CASSSPDPGQGKKLFF	TGTGCCAGCAGTTCTCCTGACCCGGGACAGGGGAAAAAACTGTTTTTT
.	.	TRBV27	TRBJ2-7	CASSLRAGGLYEQYF	TGTGCCAGCAGTCTCAGGGCCGGTGGGCTCTACGAGCAGTACTTC
.	.	TRBV12-5	TRBJ1-4	CASGPTWGQRTNEKLFF	TGTGCTAGTGGCCCGACGTGGGGGCAGCGGACTAATGAAAAACTGTTTTTT
.	.	TRBV4-2	TRBJ1-6	CASSQPESSPLHF	TGTGCCAGCAGCCAGCCCGAGAGTTCACCCCTCCACTTT
.	.	TRBV2	TRBJ2-5	CASSLLQETQYF	TGTGCCAGCAGCCTCCTCCAAGAGACCCAGTACTTC
.	TRBD1	TRBV25-1	TRBJ1-1	CASSETGQGSTEAFF	TGTGCCAGCAGTGAGACGGGACAGGGGAGCACTGAAGCTTTCTTT
.	.	TRBV29-1	TRBJ2-7	CSGTGPSSYEQYF	TGCAGCGGTACAGGGCCGAGCTCCTACGAGCAGTACTTC
.	.	TRBV19	TRBJ2-7	CASSGVGRSPVAF	TGTGCCAGTAGCGGGGTAGGGCGGTCGCCGGTCGCCTTC
.	.	TRBV27	TRBJ1-2	CASSFSPQTSYGYTF	TGTGCCAGCAGTTTTTCCCCCCAAACTTCCTATGGCTACACCTTC
.	.	TRBV11-1	TRBJ2-1	CASRPERVGEVGYNEQFF	TGTGCCAGCAGACCTGAACGGGTCGGGGAGGTGGGGTACAATGAGCAGTTCTTC
.	TRBD1	TRBV28	TRBJ2-5	CASTNPGTDETQYF	TGTGCCAGTACGAACCCCGGGACAGATGAGACCCAGTACTTC
.	TRBD2	TRBV27	TRBJ2-5	CASSRSGRTGETQYF	TGTGCCAGCAGCCGGTCCGGGAGGACGGGGGAGACCCAGTACTTC
.	TRBD1	TRBV7-9	TRBJ1-2	CASSPSGTDGRHGYTF	TGTGCCAGCAGCCCGTCGGGGACAGATGGTAGACATGGCTACACCTTC
.	TRBD1	TRBV5-1	TRBJ1-2	CASSSGTGVAGYTF	TGCGCCAGCAGTTCCGGGACAGGGGTTGCTGGCTACACCTTC
.	.	TRBV2	TRBJ1-1	CASSEDWNTEAFF	TGTGCCAGCAGTGAAGACTGGAACACTGAAGCTTTCTTT
.	.	TRBV25-1	TRBJ2-6	CASIGHLTSGANVLTF	TGTGCCAGCATTGGACACCTAACCTCTGGGGCCAACGTCCTGACTTTC
.	.	TRBV6-5	TRBJ1-1	CASGRGGGMNTEAFF	TGTGCCAGCGGCCGCGGCGGCGGTATGAACACTGAAGCTTTCTTT
few	.	TRBV7-2	TRBJ1-3	CASSRDSSSGNTIYF	TGTGCCAGCTCCCGGGACTCCTCCTCTGGAAACACCATATATTTT
once	.	TRBV7-2	TRBJ2-7	CASSPSRRDQYF	TGTGCCAGCAGCCCGTCCCGGAGGGATCAGTACTTC
.	.	TRBV7-2	TRBJ2-7	CASSLGWGPTYEQYF	TGTGCCAGCAGCTTAGGGTGGGGGCCGACCTACGAGCAGTACTTC
.	TRBD2	TRBV7-3	TRBJ2-3	CASSLRRGGADTQYF	TGTGCCAGCAGCTTAAGGCGCGGGGGGGCAGATACGCAGTATTTT
.	TRBD1	TRBV7-6	TRBJ1-5	CASSAFGGGSWSNQPQHF	TGTGCCAGCAGCGCGTTCGGAGGGGGCTCTTGGAGCAATCAGCCCCAGCATTTT
.	TRBD2	TRBV5-1	TRBJ2-2	CASSFSGSRNVGELFF	TGCGCCAGCAGCTTTAGCGGGAGCCGGAACGTGGGGGAGCTGTTTTTT
.	TRBD1	TRBV14	TRBJ1-4	CASSQEIRGLNEKLFF	TGTGCCAGCAGCCAAGAGATTAGGGGGCTGAATGAAAAACTGTTTTTT
.	TRBD1	TRBV2	TRBJ2-5	CASTPDRDGETQYF	TGTGCCAGCACCCCCGACAGGGATGGGGAGACCCAGTACTTC